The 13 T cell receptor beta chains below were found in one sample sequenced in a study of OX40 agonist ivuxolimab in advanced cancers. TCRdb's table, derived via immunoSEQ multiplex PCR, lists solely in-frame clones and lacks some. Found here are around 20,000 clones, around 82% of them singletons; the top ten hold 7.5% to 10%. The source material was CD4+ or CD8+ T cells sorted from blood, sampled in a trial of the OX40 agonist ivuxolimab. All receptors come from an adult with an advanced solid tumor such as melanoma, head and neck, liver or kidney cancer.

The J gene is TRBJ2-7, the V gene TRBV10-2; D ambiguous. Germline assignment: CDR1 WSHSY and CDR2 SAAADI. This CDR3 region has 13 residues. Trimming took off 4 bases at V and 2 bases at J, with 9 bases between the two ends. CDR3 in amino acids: CASSAHGTYEQYF. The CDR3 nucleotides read TGCGCCAGCAGTGCCCACGGAACCTACGAGCAGTACTTC.

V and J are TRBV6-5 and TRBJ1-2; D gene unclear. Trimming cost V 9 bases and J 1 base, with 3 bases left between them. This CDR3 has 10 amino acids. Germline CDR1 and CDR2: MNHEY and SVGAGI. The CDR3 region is CASFNYGYTF. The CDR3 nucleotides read TGTGCCAGTTTTAACTATGGCTACACCTTC.

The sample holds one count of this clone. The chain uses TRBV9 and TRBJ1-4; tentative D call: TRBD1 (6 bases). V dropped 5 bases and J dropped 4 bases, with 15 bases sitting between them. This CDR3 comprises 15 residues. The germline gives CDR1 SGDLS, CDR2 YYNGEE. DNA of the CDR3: TGTGCCAGCAGTGCGGGGGGCCAGTATAATGAAAAACTGTTTTTT. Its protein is CASSAGGQYNEKLFF.

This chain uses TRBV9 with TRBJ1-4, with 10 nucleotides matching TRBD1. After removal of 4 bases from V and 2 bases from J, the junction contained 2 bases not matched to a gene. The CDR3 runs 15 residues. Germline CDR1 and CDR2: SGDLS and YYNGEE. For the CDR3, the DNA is TGTGCCAGCAGCAAGGGACAGGGGACTAATGAAAAACTGTTTTTT. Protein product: CASSKGQGTNEKLFF. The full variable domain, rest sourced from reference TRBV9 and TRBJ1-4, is DSGVTQTPKHLITATGQRVTLRCSPRSGDLSVYWYQQSLDQGLQFLIQYYNGEERAKGNILERFSAQQFPDLHSELNLSSLELGDSALYFCASSKGQGTNEKLFFGSGTQLSVL.

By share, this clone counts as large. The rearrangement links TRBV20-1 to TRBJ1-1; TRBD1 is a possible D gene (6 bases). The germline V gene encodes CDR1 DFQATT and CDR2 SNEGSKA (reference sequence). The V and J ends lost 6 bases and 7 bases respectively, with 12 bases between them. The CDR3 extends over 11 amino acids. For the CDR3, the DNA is TGCAGTGCCCCGAGGGGGGTTGAAGCTTTCTTT. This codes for CSAPRGVEAFF.

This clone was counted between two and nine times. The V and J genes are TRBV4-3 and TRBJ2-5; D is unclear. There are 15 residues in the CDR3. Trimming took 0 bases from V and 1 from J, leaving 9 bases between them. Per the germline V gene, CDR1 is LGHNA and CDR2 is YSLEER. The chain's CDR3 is CASSQEWRPQETQYF. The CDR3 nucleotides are TGCGCCAGCAGCCAAGAGTGGCGGCCCCAAGAGACCCAGTACTTC.

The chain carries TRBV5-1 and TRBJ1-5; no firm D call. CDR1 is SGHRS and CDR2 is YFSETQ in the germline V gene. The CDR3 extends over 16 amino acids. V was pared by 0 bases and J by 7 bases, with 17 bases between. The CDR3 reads CASSLDSWGRGQPQHF. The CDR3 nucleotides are TGCGCCAGCAGCTTGGATTCGTGGGGTAGAGGCCAGCCCCAGCATTTT.

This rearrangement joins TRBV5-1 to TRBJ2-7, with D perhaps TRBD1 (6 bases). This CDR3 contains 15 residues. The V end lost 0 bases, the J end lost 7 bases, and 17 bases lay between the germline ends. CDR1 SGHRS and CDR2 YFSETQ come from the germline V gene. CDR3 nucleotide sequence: TGCGCCAGCAGCTTGGGCCAGGGGCGTAGGTGGGAGCAGTACTTC. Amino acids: CASSLGQGRRWEQYF.

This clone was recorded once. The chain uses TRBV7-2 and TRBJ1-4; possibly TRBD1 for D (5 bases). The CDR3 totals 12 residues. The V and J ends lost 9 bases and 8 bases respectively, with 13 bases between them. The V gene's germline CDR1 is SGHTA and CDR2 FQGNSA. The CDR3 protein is CASLGTNEKLFF. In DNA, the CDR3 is TGTGCCAGTTTGGGGACGAACGAAAAACTGTTTTTT.

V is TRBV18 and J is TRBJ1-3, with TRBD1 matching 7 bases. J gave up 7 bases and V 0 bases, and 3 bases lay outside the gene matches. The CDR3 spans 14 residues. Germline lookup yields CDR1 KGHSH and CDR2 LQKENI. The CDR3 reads CASSPPGQMNTIYF. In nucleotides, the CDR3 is TGTGCCAGCTCACCACCGGGACAGATGAACACCATATATTTT.

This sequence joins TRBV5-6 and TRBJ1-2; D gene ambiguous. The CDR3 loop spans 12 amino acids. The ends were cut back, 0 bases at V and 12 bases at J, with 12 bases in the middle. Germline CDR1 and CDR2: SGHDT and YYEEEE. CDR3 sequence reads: CASSLGALRHTF. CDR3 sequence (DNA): TGTGCCAGCAGCTTGGGCGCCCTCCGTCACACCTTC.

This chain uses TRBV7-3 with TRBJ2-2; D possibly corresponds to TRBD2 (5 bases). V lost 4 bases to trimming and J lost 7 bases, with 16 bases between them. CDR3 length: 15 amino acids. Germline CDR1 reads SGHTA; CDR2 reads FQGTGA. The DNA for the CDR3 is TGTGCCAGCAGCTCCTCCGCCCCGGGGATCGGGGAGCTGTTTTTT. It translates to CASSSSAPGIGELFF.

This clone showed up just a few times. The CDR3 region has the DNA TGTGCCAGCAAACGGGACAGGGAAAGGGAGCAGTACTTC. It yields the protein CASKRDREREQYF. The chain couples TRBV2 to TRBJ2-7, with 9 bases matching TRBD1. This CDR3 region has 13 residues. Germline CDR1 is SNHLY and CDR2 is FYNNEI. The V segment lost 7 bases and the J segment 7 bases; nucleotides outside the gene matches: 8. The full variable domain, its missing parts supplied by reference TRBV2 and TRBJ2-7, is EPEVTQTPSHQVTQMGQEVILRCVPISNHLYFYWYRQILGQKVEFLVSFYNNEISEKSEIFDDQFSVERPDGSNFTLKIRSTKLEDSAMYFCASKRDREREQYFGPGTRLTVT.